Sequencing of this T cell receptor (beta chain) was carried out in a study of PD-1 blockade in mismatch repair-deficient tumors. Study observations and caveats: Tumor-resident clones, often absent from pretreatment blood, expanded after pembrolizumab and then contracted.

The data were produced by immunoSEQ multiplex PCR, yet TCRdb's version contains in-frame clones alone and is incomplete. Here the sample spans roughly 130,000 clones, about 90% being singletons. As concerns this clone: What it binds is unknown.

The CDR3 loop spans 15 amino acids. J lost 5 bases, V lost 3 bases, and 1 base had no gene match. Germline V CDR1 and CDR2: MGHRA, YSYEKL. Every patient had mismatch repair deficiency by PCR or immunohistochemistry. The sequence derives from an adult with mismatch repair-deficient cancer. V is TRBV4-1 and J is TRBJ2-3; TRBD2 aligns across 14 bases. The source was peripheral blood, collected about 17 months after starting pembrolizumab. The CDR3 protein is CASSQGTSGRDTQYF. The CDR3 DNA sequence: TGCGCCAGCAGCCAGGGGACTAGCGGGAGAGATACGCAGTATTTT.